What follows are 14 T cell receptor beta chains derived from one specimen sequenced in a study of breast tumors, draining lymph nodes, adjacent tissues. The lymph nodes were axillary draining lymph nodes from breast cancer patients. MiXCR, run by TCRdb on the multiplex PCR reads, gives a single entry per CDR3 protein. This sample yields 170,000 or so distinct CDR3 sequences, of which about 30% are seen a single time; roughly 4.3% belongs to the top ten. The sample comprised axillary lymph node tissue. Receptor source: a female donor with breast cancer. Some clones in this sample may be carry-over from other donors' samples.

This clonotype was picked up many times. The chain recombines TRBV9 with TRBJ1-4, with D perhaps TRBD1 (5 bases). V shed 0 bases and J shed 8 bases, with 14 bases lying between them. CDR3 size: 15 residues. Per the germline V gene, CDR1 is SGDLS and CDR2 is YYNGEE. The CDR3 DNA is TGTGCCAGCAGCGTAGACGGACTGAGGGGAGAAAAACTGTTTTTT. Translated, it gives CASSVDGLRGEKLFF.

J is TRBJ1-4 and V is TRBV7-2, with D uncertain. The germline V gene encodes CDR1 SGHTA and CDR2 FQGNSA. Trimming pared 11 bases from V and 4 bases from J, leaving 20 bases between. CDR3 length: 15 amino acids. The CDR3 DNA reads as TGTGCCTGCAACTTAGACCCACGCCTTAATGAAAAACTGTTTTTT. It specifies CACNLDPRLNEKLFF.

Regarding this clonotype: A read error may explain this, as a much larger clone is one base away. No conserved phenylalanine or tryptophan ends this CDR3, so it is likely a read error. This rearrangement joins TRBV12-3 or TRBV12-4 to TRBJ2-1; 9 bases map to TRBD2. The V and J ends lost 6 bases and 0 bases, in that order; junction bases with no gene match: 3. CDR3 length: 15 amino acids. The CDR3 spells CASRLAGSSYNEQFS. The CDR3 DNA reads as TGTGCCAGCAGGCTAGCGGGGAGCTCCTACAATGAGCAGTTCTCC.

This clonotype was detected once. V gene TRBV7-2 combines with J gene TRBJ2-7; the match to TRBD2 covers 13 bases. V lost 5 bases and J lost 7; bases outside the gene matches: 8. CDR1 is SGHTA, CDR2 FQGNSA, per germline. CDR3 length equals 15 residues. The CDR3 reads CASSPRTSGGVEQYF. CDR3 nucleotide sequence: TGTGCCAGCAGCCCCCGGACTAGCGGGGGCGTGGAGCAGTACTTC.

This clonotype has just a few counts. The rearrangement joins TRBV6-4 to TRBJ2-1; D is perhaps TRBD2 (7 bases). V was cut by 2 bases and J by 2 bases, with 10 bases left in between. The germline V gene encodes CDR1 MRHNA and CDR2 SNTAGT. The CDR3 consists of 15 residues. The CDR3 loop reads CASSDDGGPYNEQFF. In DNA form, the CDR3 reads TGTGCCAGCAGTGACGACGGGGGGCCCTACAATGAGCAGTTCTTC.

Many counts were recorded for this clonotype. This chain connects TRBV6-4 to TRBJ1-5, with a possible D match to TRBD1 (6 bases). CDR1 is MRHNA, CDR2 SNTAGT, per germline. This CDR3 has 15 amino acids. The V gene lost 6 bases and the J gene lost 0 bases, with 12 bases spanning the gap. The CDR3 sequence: CASRRRGVSNQPQHF. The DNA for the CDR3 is TGTGCCAGCAGGAGGAGGGGGGTTAGCAATCAGCCCCAGCATTTT.

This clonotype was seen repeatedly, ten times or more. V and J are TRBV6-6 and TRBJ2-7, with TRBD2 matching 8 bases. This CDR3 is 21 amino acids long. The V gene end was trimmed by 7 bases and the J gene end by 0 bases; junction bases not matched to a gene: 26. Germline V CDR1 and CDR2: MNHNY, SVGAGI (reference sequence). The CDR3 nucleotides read TGTGCCAGCAAAGATGACCCGTTCTGGGCAGTAGCGGGAAAGAGCTCCTACGAGCAGTACTTC. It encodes CASKDDPFWAVAGKSSYEQYF.

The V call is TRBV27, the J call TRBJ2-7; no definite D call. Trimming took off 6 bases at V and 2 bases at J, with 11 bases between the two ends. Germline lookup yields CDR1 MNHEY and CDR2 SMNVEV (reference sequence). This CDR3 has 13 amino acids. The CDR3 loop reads CASSLGFPYEQYF. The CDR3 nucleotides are TGTGCCAGCAGCCTGGGGTTTCCCTACGAGCAGTACTTC.

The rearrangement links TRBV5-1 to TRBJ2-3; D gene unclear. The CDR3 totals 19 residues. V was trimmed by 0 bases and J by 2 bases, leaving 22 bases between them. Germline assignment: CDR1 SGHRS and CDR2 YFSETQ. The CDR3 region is CASSLVTGAVKEVTDTQYF. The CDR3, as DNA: TGCGCCAGCAGCTTGGTCACGGGTGCAGTCAAAGAGGTCACAGATACGCAGTATTTT.

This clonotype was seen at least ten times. The CDR3 protein is CTCRGPSGGYTF. CDR3 sequence (DNA): TGCACCTGCCGGGGCCCGTCGGGTGGCTACACCTTC. The chain joins TRBV29-1 to TRBJ1-2; a possible D gene is TRBD1 (5 bases). The CDR3 runs 12 residues. Germline loops: CDR1 SQVTM, CDR2 ANQGSEA.

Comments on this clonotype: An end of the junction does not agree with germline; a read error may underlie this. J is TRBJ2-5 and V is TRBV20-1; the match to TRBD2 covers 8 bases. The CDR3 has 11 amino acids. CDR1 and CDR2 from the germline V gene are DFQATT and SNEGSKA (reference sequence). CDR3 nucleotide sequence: TGCGGGTTCGTCTCGGGGGGGACCCAGTCCTTC. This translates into CGFVSGGTQSF.

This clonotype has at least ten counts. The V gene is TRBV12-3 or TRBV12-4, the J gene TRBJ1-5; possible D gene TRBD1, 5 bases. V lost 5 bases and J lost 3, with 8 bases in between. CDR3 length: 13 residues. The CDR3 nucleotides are TGTGCCAGCAGTGGGGGGTTCAATCAGCCCCAGCATTTT. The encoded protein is CASSGGFNQPQHF.

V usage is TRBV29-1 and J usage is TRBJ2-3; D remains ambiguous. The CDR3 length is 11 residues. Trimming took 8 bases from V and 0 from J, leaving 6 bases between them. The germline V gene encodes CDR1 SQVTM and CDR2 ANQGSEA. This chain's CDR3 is CSPQSTDTQYF. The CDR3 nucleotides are TGCAGCCCACAAAGCACAGATACGCAGTATTTT.

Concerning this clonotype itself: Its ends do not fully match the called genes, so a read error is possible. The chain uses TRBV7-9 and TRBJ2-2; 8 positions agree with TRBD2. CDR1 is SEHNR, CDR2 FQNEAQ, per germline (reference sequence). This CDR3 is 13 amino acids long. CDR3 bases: TGTGCCAGCAGCTTAGGGAGGAGCGGGGGGCTGTTTTTT. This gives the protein CASSLGRSGGLFF.